The next 31 T cell receptor beta chains were all read from a single sample in a study of blood T cell repertoires in COVID-19. The protocol was immunoSEQ multiplex PCR, while the TCRdb copy is restricted to in-frame clones and leaves out a portion. Among fewer than 300,000 clones listed, 86% were seen once. Sample: peripheral blood. The receptors come from a woman in her thirties with COVID-19, enrolled during active disease.

This chain connects TRBV3-1 (or the pseudogene TRBV3-2) to TRBJ2-7; possible D gene TRBD2, 5 bases. Per germline, CDR1 LGHDT and CDR2 YNNKEL (reference sequence). The CDR3 runs to 11 residues. V was shortened by 11 bases and J by 3 bases, with 11 bases between the two germline ends. CDR3 bases: TGTGCCTCCGGGGTGGACTACGAGCAGTACTTC. Residues: CASGVDYEQYF.

This chain joins TRBV11-3 and TRBJ1-1; the D gene is possibly TRBD1 (5 bases). The CDR3 sequence is 14 residues long. V gave up 4 bases and J gave up 6 bases, with 15 bases separating them. CDR1 is SGHNT and CDR2 is YENEEA in the germline V gene. The CDR3: CASSSVGGGSEAFF. Here the CDR3 DNA reads TGTGCCAGCAGCTCCGTGGGGGGAGGATCTGAAGCTTTCTTT.

The chain couples TRBV15 to TRBJ1-5, with D possibly being TRBD1 (5 bases). The V end lost 1 base, the J end lost 0 bases, and 7 bases lay between the germline ends. Germline V gene lookup returns CDR1 LNHNV and CDR2 YYDKDF (reference sequence). This CDR3 is 15 amino acids long. The CDR3 region is CATSRGTGSNQPQHF. CDR3 in DNA: TGTGCCACCAGCAGAGGTACAGGTAGCAATCAGCCCCAGCATTTT.

The chain carries TRBV6-6 and TRBJ2-7, with D possibly being TRBD2 (7 bases). Germline assignment: CDR1 MNHNY and CDR2 SVGAGI (reference sequence). The CDR3 is 15 residues long. Trimming took 6 bases from V and 3 from J, leaving 18 bases between them. CDR3 in DNA: TGTGCCAGCAGCCTCATTGCGGGGGCCATCTACGAGCAGTACTTC. Residues: CASSLIAGAIYEQYF.

The chain employs TRBV30 and TRBJ1-1; D remains unclear. The CDR3 consists of 11 residues. V lost 8 bases to trimming and J lost 2 bases, with 9 bases between them. Germline CDR1 reads GTSNPN; CDR2 reads SVGIG (reference sequence). The CDR3 sequence: CARERNTEAFF. In nucleotides, the CDR3 is TGTGCCCGAGAACGTAACACTGAAGCTTTCTTT.

The V call is TRBV3-1 (or the pseudogene TRBV3-2), the J call TRBJ1-1, with 8 nucleotides matching TRBD1. This CDR3 comprises 13 residues. Germline loops: CDR1 LGHDT, CDR2 YNNKEL (reference sequence). Trimming took 5 bases from V and 5 from J; bases not matched to a gene: 4. CDR3 DNA: TGTGCCAGCAGCTTGGGACAGGCAACTGAAGCTTTCTTT. Its translation is CASSLGQATEAFF.

The rearrangement uses TRBV6-4 and TRBJ2-2; 10 bases map to TRBD1. CDR1 and CDR2 (germline): MRHNA, SNTAGT. The V gene end was trimmed by 6 bases and the J gene end by 4 bases; junction bases not matched to a gene: 5. The CDR3 length is 15 residues. DNA for the CDR3: TGTGCCAGCAGCGACGGACAGGGGGGCACCGGGGAGCTGTTTTTT. Protein sequence: CASSDGQGGTGELFF.

The chain recombines TRBV5-1 with TRBJ1-2; the D is unclear. V gave up 0 bases and J gave up 4 bases, with 13 bases separating them. CDR3 length: 15 residues. From germline, CDR1 is SGHRS and CDR2 YFSETQ. The CDR3 here is CASSLGRLGGYGYTF. CDR3 coding DNA: TGCGCCAGCAGCTTGGGGCGGCTTGGTGGCTATGGCTACACCTTC.

The CDR3 DNA follows: TGTGCCACCCGGTTTTATGGCTACACCTTC. Encoded protein: CATRFYGYTF. This chain links TRBV6-5 with TRBJ1-2; D ambiguous. Germline CDR1 is MNHEY and CDR2 is SVGAGI. The V and J ends lost 10 bases and 5 bases respectively, with 8 bases between them. The CDR3 runs 10 residues.

The chain is built from TRBV4-1 and TRBJ2-7; D is unresolved. This CDR3 spans 13 amino acids. The V gene lost 0 bases and the J gene lost 2 bases, with 5 bases spanning the gap. Germline loops: CDR1 MGHRA, CDR2 YSYEKL. The CDR3 protein is CASSQDLPYEQYF. CDR3 sequence (DNA): TGCGCCAGCAGCCAAGATCTCCCCTACGAGCAGTACTTC.

This chain uses TRBV29-1 with TRBJ2-7; 11 bases agree with TRBD1. This CDR3 is built from 12 residues. Trimming took 7 bases from V and 7 from J; bases not matched to a gene: 6. Germline-derived CDR1 and CDR2 are SQVTM and ANQGSEA. The chain's CDR3 is CSAGQGVLEQYF. As DNA, the CDR3 is TGCAGCGCGGGACAGGGGGTCTTGGAGCAGTACTTC.

V and J are TRBV7-9 and TRBJ2-3, with TRBD2 matching 9 bases. Germline trimming cut 1 base from V and 0 bases from J; bases unmatched to any gene: 2. Germline-derived CDR1 and CDR2 are SEHNR and FQNEAQ (reference sequence). The length of the CDR3 is 16 residues. CDR3 in DNA: TGTGCCAGCAGCTTAGGCCTAGCGGGGAGCACAGATACGCAGTATTTT. It specifies CASSLGLAGSTDTQYF.

The V gene is TRBV28, the J gene TRBJ2-3; D possibly corresponds to TRBD2 (5 bases). V was trimmed by 2 bases and J by 5 bases, leaving 11 bases between them. Germline values: CDR1 MDHEN, CDR2 SYDVKM. The CDR3 totals 14 residues. The CDR3 loop is CASSLRGPQDTQYF. CDR3 nucleotides: TGTGCCAGCAGTTTACGAGGGCCCCAAGATACGCAGTATTTT.

The chain carries TRBV27 and TRBJ2-7; 7 bases align to TRBD1. The ends lost 5 bases at V and 4 bases at J; junction bases unmatched: 5. The germline gives CDR1 MNHEY, CDR2 SMNVEV (reference sequence). This CDR3 contains 13 residues. The CDR3 loop is CASSTRTGYEQYF. Here the CDR3 DNA reads TGTGCCAGCAGTACGCGGACAGGTTACGAGCAGTACTTC.

V is TRBV12-3 or TRBV12-4 and J is TRBJ1-1, with D perhaps TRBD1 (5 bases). The CDR3 sequence is 13 residues long. V was clipped by 6 bases and J by 8 bases, with 16 bases between them. The CDR3 DNA sequence: TGTGCCAGCAGAATAACCACGGGGGGAGAAGCTTTCTTT. Residues: CASRITTGGEAFF.

The CDR3 coding sequence is TGTGCCATCTCAACAGGGGGGAACACTGAAGCTTTCTTT. Protein: CAISTGGNTEAFF. The chain combines TRBV2 with TRBJ1-1; 8 nucleotides agree with TRBD1. CDR3 length: 13 amino acids. Germline-derived CDR1 and CDR2 are SNHLY and FYNNEI. With V trimmed by 10 bases and J by 1 base, 5 bases remained unmatched.

This chain connects TRBV21-1 to TRBJ2-1; the tabulated D call, TRBD1, remains unverified against the DNA. TRBV21-1 is marked as a pseudogene. The CDR3 runs 19 residues. In DNA, the CDR3 is TGTGCCAGCAGAACCTCCGGGACAGGGACCTCAACCCCCTACAATGAGCAGTTCTTC. Translated, it gives CASRTSGTGTSTPYNEQFF.

The CDR3 sequence: CASSWDSSNQPQHF. The CDR3 DNA is TGTGCCAGCAGCTGGGACAGCAGCAATCAGCCCCAGCATTTT. The chain couples TRBV6-6 to TRBJ1-5; 7 positions agree with TRBD1. Germline assignment: CDR1 MNHNY and CDR2 SVGAGI (reference sequence). The CDR3 has 14 amino acids. With 6 bases clipped from V and 1 base from J, the junction kept 3 bases outside the gene matches.

The DNA for the CDR3 is TGTGCCAGCAGTTCTGGCCAGGGGGATCAGCCCCAGCATTTT. Its translation: CASSSGQGDQPQHF. V usage is TRBV6-5 and J usage is TRBJ1-5; 7 nucleotides match TRBD1. The germline gives CDR1 MNHEY, CDR2 SVGAGI. There are 14 residues in the CDR3. The V segment lost 4 bases and the J segment 5 bases; nucleotides outside the gene matches: 5.

Regarding this clone: At one end, the junction sequence differs from germline, possibly due to a read error. This chain links TRBV6-5 with TRBJ1-5; a weak D match, TRBD1 (6 bases). Germline assignment: CDR1 MNHEY and CDR2 SVGAGI. CDR3 size: 13 residues. In DNA form, the CDR3 reads TGTGCCAGCAGCCAGACAGGAACGGTCCCGCCCCTCTTT. Protein: CASSQTGTVPPLF.

This clone was recorded a few times. This chain connects TRBV5-4 to TRBJ1-6; TRBD1 might be the D (6 bases). V dropped 5 bases and J dropped 9 bases, with 15 bases sitting between them. The CDR3 contains 14 residues. Germline assignment: CDR1 SGHNT and CDR2 YYREEE (reference sequence). Here the CDR3 DNA reads TGTGCCAGCAGTTATGACAGGCAGATTTCACCCCTCCACTTT. Translation: CASSYDRQISPLHF. The whole variable domain, remainder taken from reference TRBV5-4 and TRBJ1-6, is ETGVTQSPTHLIKTRGQQVTLRCSSQSGHNTVSWYQQALGQGPQFIFQYYREEENGRGNFPPRFSGLQFPNYSSELNVNALELDDSALYLCASSYDRQISPLHFGNGTRLTVT.

The chain employs TRBV10-3 and TRBJ1-1; D may be TRBD1 (6 bases). V was pared by 6 bases and J by 4 bases, with 15 bases between. The germline gives CDR1 ENHRY, CDR2 SYGVKD. CDR3 length: 14 amino acids. The CDR3 region is CAIRATGTATEAFF. The CDR3 DNA is TGTGCCATCAGGGCAACAGGGACCGCCACTGAAGCTTTCTTT.

The genes are TRBV4-2 and TRBJ2-1, with 12 bases aligning to TRBD2. Germline V gene sequence: CDR1 LGHNA, CDR2 YNFKEQ. This CDR3 has 19 residues. V dropped 1 base and J dropped 6; count of bases not matched to a gene: 13. The CDR3 sequence is CASSQVTLAGGRRANEQFF. CDR3 nucleotides: TGTGCCAGCAGCCAAGTGACGCTAGCGGGGGGGCGTAGGGCCAATGAGCAGTTCTTC.

The V call is TRBV24-1, the J call TRBJ2-7; D may be TRBD1 (6 bases). This CDR3 is built from 16 residues. Trimming pared 9 bases from V and 4 bases from J, leaving 24 bases between. Germline CDR1 reads KGHDR; CDR2 reads SFDVKD. The CDR3 sequence is CATDPYIGQGTYEQYF. The CDR3 nucleotides are TGTGCCACCGACCCATATATCGGGCAGGGGACGTACGAGCAGTACTTC.

The V and J genes are TRBV10-1 and TRBJ2-5, with 8 nucleotides matching TRBD2. Germline V gene lookup returns CDR1 WNHNN and CDR2 SYGVQD (reference sequence). The CDR3 runs 16 residues. With V trimmed by 2 bases and J by 5 bases, 10 bases remained unmatched. CDR3 nucleotides: TGCGCCAGCAGTGAGGCGACCGGGGGGGCCTTGGAGACCCAGTACTTC. Translation gives CASSEATGGALETQYF.

In DNA form, the CDR3 reads TGTGCCAGCAGTCCGGGACACACGAACACTGAAGCTTTCTTT. Its protein product is CASSPGHTNTEAFF. The chain couples TRBV6-5 to TRBJ1-1; TRBD1 is a possible D gene (6 bases). V lost 5 bases and J lost 1, with 11 bases in between. Germline CDR1 is MNHEY and CDR2 is SVGAGI. This CDR3 is built from 14 residues.

V is TRBV6-5 and J is TRBJ2-3, with D uncertain. This CDR3 contains 15 residues. CDR1 is MNHEY and CDR2 is SVGAGI in the germline V gene. V lost 8 bases and J lost 2, with 17 bases in between. Written as DNA, the CDR3 is TGTGCCAGCCGCGAGTCCGAGGTGGCCACAGATACGCAGTATTTT. It codes for CASRESEVATDTQYF.

The rearrangement uses TRBV19 and TRBJ1-1; 7 nucleotides line up with TRBD1. Germline CDR1 is LNHDA and CDR2 is SQIVND (reference sequence). The J segment lost 3 bases and the V segment lost 6 bases, leaving 4 bases of the junction unmatched. The CDR3 extends over 13 amino acids. CDR3 sequence: CASRPRGYTEAFF. As DNA, the CDR3 is TGTGCCAGTAGGCCCAGGGGGTACACTGAAGCTTTCTTT. Variable domain in full (rest from reference TRBV19 and TRBJ1-1): DGGITQSPKYLFRKEGQNVTLSCEQNLNHDAMYWYRQDPGQGLRLIYYSQIVNDFQKGDIAEGYSVSREKKESFPLTVTSAQKNPTAFYLCASRPRGYTEAFFGQGTRLTVV.

This clone is labeled as medium-sized (0.01 to 0.1%). The chain uses TRBV6-5 and TRBJ1-4; D remains unclear. CDR1 MNHEY and CDR2 SVGAGI come from the germline V gene. This CDR3 is built from 14 residues. Trimming took 10 bases from V and 0 from J, leaving 12 bases between them. Written as DNA, the CDR3 is TGTGCCACCCGACCCACAGCAACTAATGAAAAACTGTTTTTT. It yields the protein CATRPTATNEKLFF.

The chain carries TRBV27 and TRBJ1-6; tentatively, D is TRBD1 (6 bases). The CDR3 loop spans 15 amino acids. Trimming took 6 bases from V and 14 from J, leaving 23 bases between them. Germline V gives CDR1 MNHEY, CDR2 SMNVEV (reference sequence). In DNA, the CDR3 is TGTGCCAGCAGCCCCAAGGCAGGGGCAACTATAGCCCTCCACTTT. Amino acids: CASSPKAGATIALHF.

This clone was counted only a few times. The chain carries TRBV29-1 and TRBJ2-3; D ambiguous. V was clipped by 7 bases and J by 6 bases, with 8 bases between them. Per the germline V gene, CDR1 is SQVTM and CDR2 is ANQGSEA. The CDR3 extends over 10 amino acids. The CDR3 region is CSGLGDTQYF. CDR3 nucleotides: TGCAGCGGGCTCGGGGATACGCAGTATTTT.